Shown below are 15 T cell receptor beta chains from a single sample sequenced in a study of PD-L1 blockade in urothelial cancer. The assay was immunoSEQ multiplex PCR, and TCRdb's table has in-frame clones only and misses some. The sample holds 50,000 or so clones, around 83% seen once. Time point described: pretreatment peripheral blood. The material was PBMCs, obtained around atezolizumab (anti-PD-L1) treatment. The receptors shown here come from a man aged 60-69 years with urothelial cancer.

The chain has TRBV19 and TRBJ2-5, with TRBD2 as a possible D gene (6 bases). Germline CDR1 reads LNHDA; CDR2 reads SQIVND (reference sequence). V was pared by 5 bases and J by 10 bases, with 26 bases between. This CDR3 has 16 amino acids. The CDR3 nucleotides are TGTGCCAGTAGTTCCCCACGAGGGACTTATAAGAGAGTCCAGTACTTC. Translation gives CASSSPRGTYKRVQYF.

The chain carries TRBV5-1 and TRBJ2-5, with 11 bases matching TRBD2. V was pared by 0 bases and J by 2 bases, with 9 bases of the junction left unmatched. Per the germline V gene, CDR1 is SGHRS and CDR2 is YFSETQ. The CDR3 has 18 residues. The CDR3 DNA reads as TGCGCCAGCAGCTTGGTAGCGGGGGGGTCCCCCTTTCAAGAGACCCAGTACTTC. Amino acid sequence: CASSLVAGGSPFQETQYF.

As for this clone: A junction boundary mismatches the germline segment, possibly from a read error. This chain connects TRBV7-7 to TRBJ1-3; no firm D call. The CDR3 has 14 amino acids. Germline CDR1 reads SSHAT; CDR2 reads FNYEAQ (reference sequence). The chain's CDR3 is CASSPHLSGNTIYF. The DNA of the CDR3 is TGTGCTAGCAGCCCACATCTCTCTGGAAACACCATATATTTT. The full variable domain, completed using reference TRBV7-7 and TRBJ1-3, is GAGVSQSPRYKVTKRGQDVTLRCDPISSHATLYWYQQALGQGPEFLTYFNYEAQPDKSGLPSDRFSAERPEGSISTLTIQRTEQRDSAMYRCASSPHLSGNTIYFGEGSWLTVV.

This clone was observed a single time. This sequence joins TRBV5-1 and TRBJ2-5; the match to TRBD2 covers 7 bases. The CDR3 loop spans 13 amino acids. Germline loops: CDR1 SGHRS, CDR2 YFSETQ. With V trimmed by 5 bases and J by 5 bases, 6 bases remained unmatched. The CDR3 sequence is CASSSTSLETQYF. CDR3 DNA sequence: TGCGCCAGCAGTTCGACTAGCCTGGAGACCCAGTACTTC.

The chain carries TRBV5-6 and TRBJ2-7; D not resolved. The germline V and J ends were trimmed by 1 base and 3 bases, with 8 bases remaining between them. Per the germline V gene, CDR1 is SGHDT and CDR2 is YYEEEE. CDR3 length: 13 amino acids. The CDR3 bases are TGTGCCAGCAGCTTGCCTATAGACTACGAGCAGTACTTC. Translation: CASSLPIDYEQYF.

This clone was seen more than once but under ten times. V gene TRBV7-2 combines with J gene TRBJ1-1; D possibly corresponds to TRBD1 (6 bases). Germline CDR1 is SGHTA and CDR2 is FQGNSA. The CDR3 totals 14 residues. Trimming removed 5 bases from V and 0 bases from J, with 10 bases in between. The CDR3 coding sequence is TGTGCCAGCAGCCCGAGACAGGTGAACACTGAAGCTTTCTTT. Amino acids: CASSPRQVNTEAFF.

In DNA form, the CDR3 reads TGTGCCAGTAAGGGGACAGGGGGTGTCACAGATACGCAGTATTTT. It is translated as CASKGTGGVTDTQYF. The chain has TRBV19 and TRBJ2-3; 11 nucleotides line up with TRBD1. This CDR3 comprises 15 residues. Looked up from germline, CDR1 is LNHDA and CDR2 is SQIVND (reference sequence). The V gene end was trimmed by 7 bases and the J gene end by 2 bases; junction bases not matched to a gene: 5.

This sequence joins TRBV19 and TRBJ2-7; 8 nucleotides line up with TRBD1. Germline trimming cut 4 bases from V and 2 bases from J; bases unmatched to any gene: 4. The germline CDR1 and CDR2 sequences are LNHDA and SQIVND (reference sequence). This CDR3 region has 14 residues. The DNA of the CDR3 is TGTGCCAGTAGTAATGGACAGGGCCCCTACGAGCAGTACTTC. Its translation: CASSNGQGPYEQYF.

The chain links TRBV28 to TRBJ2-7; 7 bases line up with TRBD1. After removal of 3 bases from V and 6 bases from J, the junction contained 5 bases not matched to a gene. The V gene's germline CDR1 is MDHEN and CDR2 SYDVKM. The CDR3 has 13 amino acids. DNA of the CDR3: TGTGCCAGCAGTTTTGGACAGGCCGCCGAGCAGTACTTC. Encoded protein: CASSFGQAAEQYF.

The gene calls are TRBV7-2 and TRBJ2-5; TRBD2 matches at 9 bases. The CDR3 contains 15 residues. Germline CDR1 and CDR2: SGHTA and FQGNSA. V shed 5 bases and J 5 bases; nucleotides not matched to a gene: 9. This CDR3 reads CASSQQRGAGETQYF. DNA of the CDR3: TGTGCCAGCAGCCAGCAGCGGGGGGCAGGGGAGACCCAGTACTTC.

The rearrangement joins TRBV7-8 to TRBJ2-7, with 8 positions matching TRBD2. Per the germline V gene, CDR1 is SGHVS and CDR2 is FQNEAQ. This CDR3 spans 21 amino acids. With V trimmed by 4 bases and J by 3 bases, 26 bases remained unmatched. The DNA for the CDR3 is TGTGCCAGCAGCTCGCACCAACGGGGGGGGCCCAACCGAGTCGTCTACTACGAGCAGTACTTC. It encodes CASSSHQRGGPNRVVYYEQYF. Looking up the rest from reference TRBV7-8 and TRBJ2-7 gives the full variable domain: GAGVSQSPRYKVAKRGQDVALRCDPISGHVSLFWYQQALGQGPEFLTYFQNEAQLDKSGLPSDRFFAERPEGSVSTLKIQRTQQEDSAVYLCASSSHQRGGPNRVVYYEQYFGPGTRLTVT.

The CDR3 sequence is CASSQGGSGNNEQFF. The CDR3 DNA sequence: TGTGCCAGCAGCCAAGGGGGTAGCGGGAACAATGAGCAGTTCTTC. The rearrangement uses TRBV4-2 and TRBJ2-1; 8 nucleotides agree with TRBD2. V shed 1 base, J shed 5 bases, and the junction held 4 bases outside the gene matches. The germline gives CDR1 LGHNA, CDR2 YNFKEQ. CDR3 size: 15 residues.

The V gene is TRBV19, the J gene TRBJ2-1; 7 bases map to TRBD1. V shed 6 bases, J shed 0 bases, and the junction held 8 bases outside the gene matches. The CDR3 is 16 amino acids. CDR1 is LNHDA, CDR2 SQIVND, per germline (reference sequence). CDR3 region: CASSLPTGSSYNEQFF. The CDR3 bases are TGTGCCAGTAGCCTACCGACAGGGAGCTCCTACAATGAGCAGTTCTTC.

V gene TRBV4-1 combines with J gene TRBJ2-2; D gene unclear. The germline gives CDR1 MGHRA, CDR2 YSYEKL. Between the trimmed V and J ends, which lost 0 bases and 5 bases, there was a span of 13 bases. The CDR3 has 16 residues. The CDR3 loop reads CASSQDPPLRTGELFF. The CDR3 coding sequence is TGCGCCAGCAGCCAAGATCCCCCCTTGCGGACCGGGGAGCTGTTTTTT.

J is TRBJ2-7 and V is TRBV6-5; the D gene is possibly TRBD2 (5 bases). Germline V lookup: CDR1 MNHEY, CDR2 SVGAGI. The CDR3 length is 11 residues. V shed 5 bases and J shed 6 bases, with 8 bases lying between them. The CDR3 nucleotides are TGTGCCAGCAGTACTAGGTTCGAGCAGTACTTC. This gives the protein CASSTRFEQYF.